The sequence of this T cell receptor (beta chain) was determined in a study of blood T cell repertoires in COVID-19. Authors' analysis steps: Amplifying reference gene primers gave estimates of nucleated cell counts. Measured with immunoSEQ multiplex PCR; TCRdb has only the in-frame clones, and not every one. The D gene and trimming were derived from the DNA, and the V and J assignments and clone size from that table. Of a few hundred thousand clones in the sample, under 90% were seen once. The junction had 15 bases not matched to a gene; V was cut back by 3 bases and J by 10 bases. This CDR3 contains 16 residues. The germline gives CDR1 MGHRA, CDR2 YSYEKL.

The sequence was obtained from a woman aged 55-70 years who had recovered from COVID-19. The chain employs TRBV4-1 and TRBJ1-5; the match to TRBD1 covers 7 bases. Sample: PBMCs or T cells enriched from blood (not recorded which). Here the CDR3 reads CASSQVPLQGPRPQHF. The CDR3 DNA follows: TGCGCCAGCAGCCAGGTTCCCTTACAGGGGCCAAGACCCCAGCATTTT.